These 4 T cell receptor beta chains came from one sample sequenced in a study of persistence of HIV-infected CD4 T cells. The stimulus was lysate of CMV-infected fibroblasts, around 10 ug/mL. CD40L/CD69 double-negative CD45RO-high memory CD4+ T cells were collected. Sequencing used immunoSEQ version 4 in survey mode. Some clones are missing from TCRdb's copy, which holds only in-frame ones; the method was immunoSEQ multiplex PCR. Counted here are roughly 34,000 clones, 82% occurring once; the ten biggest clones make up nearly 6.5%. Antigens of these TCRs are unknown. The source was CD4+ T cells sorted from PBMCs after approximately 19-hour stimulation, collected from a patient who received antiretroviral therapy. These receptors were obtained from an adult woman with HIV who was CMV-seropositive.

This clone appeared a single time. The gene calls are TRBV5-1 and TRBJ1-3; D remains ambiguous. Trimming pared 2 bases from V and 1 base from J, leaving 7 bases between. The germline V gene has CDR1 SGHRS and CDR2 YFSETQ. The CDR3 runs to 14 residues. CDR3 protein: CASSFTGSGNTIYF. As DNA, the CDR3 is TGCGCCAGCAGCTTTACGGGGTCTGGAAACACCATATATTTT. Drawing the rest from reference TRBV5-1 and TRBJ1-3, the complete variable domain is KAGVTQTPRYLIKTRGQQVTLSCSPISGHRSVSWYQQTPGQGLQFLFEYFSETQRNKGNFPGRFSGRQFSNSRSEMNVSTLELGDSALYLCASSFTGSGNTIYFGEGSWLTVV.

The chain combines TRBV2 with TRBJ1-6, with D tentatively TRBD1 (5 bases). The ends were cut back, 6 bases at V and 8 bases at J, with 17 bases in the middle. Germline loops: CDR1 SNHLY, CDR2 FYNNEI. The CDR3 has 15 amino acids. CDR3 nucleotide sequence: TGTGCCAGCAGAAACGTGGGGACCGGCTATTCACCCCTCCACTTT. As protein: CASRNVGTGYSPLHF.

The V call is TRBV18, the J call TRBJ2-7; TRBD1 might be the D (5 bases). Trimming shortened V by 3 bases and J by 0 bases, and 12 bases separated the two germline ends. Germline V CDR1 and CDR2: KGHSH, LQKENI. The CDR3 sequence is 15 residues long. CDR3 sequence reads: CASSPQADSSYEQYF. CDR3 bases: TGTGCCAGCTCACCTCAGGCCGACAGCTCCTACGAGCAGTACTTC.

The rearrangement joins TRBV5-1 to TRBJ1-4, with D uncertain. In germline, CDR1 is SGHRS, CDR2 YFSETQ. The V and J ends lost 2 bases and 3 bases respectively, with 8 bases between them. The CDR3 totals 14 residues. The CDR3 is CASSLEGSNEKLFF. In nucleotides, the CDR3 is TGCGCCAGCAGCTTAGAAGGATCTAATGAAAAACTGTTTTTT.